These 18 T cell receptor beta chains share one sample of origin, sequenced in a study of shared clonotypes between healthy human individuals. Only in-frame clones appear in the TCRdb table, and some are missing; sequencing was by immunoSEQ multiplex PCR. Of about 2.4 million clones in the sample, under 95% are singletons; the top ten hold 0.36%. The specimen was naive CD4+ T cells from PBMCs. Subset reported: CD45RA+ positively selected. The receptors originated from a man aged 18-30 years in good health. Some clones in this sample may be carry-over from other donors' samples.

The CDR3 bases are TGTGCCAGCAGCGTAGGTCCCCAGGCCTACGAGCAGTACTTC. Residues: CASSVGPQAYEQYF. V and J are TRBV9 and TRBJ2-7; D gene unclear. Trimming removed 0 bases at V and 2 bases at J, with 9 bases between. Germline CDR1 reads SGDLS; CDR2 reads YYNGEE. The CDR3 runs to 14 residues.

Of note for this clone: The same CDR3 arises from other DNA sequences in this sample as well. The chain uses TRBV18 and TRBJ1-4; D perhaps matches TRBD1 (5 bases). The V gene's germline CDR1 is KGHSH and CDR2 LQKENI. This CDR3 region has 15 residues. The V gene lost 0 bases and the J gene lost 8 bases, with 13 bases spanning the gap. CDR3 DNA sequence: TGTGCCAGCTCACCACCCGGGAGGGGTAACGAAAAACTGTTTTTT. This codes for CASSPPGRGNEKLFF.

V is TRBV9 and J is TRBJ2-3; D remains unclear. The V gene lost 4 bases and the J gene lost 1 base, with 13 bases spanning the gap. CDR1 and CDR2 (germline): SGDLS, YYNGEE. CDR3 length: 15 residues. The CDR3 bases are TGTGCCAGCAGCCCAGTGGTCCTCGGCACAGATACGCAGTATTTT. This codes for CASSPVVLGTDTQYF.

In nucleotides, the CDR3 is TGCGCCAGCAGCTTGTTCCTAGCGGTCGACAATGAGCAGTTCTTC. This sequence encodes CASSLFLAVDNEQFF. The chain uses TRBV5-1 and TRBJ2-1; TRBD2 aligns across 7 bases. The V gene's germline CDR1 is SGHRS and CDR2 YFSETQ. The CDR3 consists of 15 residues. V trimming: 1 base; J trimming: 5 bases; junction bases outside the gene matches: 6.

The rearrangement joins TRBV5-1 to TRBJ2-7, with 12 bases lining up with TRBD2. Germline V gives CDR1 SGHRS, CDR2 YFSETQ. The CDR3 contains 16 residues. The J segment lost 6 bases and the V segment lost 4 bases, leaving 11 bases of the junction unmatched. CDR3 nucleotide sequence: TGCGCCAGCAGCAAGGCTCCGGGACTAGCGGGCTCCGAGCAGTACTTC. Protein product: CASSKAPGLAGSEQYF.

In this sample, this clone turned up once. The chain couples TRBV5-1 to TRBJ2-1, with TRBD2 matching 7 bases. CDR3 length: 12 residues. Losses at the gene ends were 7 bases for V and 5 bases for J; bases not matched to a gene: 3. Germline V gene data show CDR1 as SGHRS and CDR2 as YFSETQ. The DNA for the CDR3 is TGCGCCAGCGGCCGGGAGGACAATGAGCAGTTCTTC. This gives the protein CASGREDNEQFF.

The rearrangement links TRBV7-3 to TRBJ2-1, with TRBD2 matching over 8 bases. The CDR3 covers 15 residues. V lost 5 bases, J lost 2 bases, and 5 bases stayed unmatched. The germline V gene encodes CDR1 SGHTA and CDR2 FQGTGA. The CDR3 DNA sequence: TGTGCCAGCAGCCAACTAGCGGTAGCCTACAATGAGCAGTTCTTC. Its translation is CASSQLAVAYNEQFF.

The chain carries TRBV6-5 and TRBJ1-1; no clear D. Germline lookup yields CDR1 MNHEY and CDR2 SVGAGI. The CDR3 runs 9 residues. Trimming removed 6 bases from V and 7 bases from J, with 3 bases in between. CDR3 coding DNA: TGTGCCAGCAGCCTTGAAGCTTTCTTT. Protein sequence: CASSLEAFF.

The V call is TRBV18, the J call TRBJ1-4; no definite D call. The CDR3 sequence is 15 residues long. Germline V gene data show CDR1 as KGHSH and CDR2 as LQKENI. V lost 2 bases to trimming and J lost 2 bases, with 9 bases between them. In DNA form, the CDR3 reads TGTGCCAGCTCACCAGGTGAACAGACTAATGAAAAACTGTTTTTT. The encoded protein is CASSPGEQTNEKLFF.

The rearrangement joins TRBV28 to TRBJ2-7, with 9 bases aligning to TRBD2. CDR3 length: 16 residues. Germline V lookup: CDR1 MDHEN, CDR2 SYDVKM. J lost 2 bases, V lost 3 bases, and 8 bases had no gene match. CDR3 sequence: CASSFPPAGGPYEQYF. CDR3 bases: TGTGCCAGCAGTTTCCCCCCGGCGGGAGGGCCCTACGAGCAGTACTTC.

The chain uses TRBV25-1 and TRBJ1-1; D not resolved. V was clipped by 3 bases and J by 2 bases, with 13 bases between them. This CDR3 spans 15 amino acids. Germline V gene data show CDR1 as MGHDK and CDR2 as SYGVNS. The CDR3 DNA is TGTGCCAGCAGTGACCCCACCCGGGCAAACACTGAAGCTTTCTTT. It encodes CASSDPTRANTEAFF. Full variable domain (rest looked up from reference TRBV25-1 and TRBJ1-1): EADIYQTPRYLVIGTGKKITLECSQTMGHDKMYWYQQDPGMELHLIHYSYGVNSTEKGDLSSESTVSRIRTEHFPLTLESARPSHTSQYLCASSDPTRANTEAFFGQGTRLTVV.

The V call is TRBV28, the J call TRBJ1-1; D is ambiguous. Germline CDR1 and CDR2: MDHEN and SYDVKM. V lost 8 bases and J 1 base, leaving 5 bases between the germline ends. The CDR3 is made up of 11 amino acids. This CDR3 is CASETNTEAFF. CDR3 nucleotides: TGTGCCAGCGAGACGAACACTGAAGCTTTCTTT. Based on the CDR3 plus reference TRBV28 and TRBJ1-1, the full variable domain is DVKVTQSSRYLVKRTGEKVFLECVQDMDHENMFWYRQDPGLGLRLIYFSYDVKMKEKGDIPEGYSVSREKKERFSLILESASTNQTSMYLCASETNTEAFFGQGTRLTVV.

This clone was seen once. The DNA for the CDR3 is TGTGCCAGCAGCTCACACGGACAGGGTGACGAGCAGTACTTC. Its translation: CASSSHGQGDEQYF. The chain links TRBV7-2 to TRBJ2-7; 8 nucleotides agree with TRBD1. Germline CDR1 and CDR2: SGHTA and FQGNSA. J gave up 5 bases and V 4 bases, and 7 bases lay outside the gene matches. This CDR3 region has 14 residues. Drawing the rest from reference TRBV7-2 and TRBJ2-7, the complete variable domain is GAGVSQSPSNKVTEKGKDVELRCDPISGHTALYWYRQSLGQGLEFLIYFQGNSAPDKSGLPSDRFSAERTGGSVSTLTIQRTQQEDSAVYLCASSSHGQGDEQYFGPGTRLTVT.

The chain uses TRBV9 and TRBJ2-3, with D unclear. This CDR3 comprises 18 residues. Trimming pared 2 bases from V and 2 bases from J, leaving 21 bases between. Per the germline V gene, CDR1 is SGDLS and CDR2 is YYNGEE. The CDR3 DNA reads TGTGCCAGCAGCGTTAGTCTTTCCACGACTCATCACACAGATACGCAGTATTTT. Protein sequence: CASSVSLSTTHHTDTQYF.

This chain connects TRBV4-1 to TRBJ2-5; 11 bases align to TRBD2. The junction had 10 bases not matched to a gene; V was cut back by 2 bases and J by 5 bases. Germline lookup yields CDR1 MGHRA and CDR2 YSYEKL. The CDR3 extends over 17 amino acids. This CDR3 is CASSQSPLAGVGETQYF. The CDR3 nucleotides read TGCGCCAGCAGCCAATCCCCACTAGCGGGAGTGGGGGAGACCCAGTACTTC.

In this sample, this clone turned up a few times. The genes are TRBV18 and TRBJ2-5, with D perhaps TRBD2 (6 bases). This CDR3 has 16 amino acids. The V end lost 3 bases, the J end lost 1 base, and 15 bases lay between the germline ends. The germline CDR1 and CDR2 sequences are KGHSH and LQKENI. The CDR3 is CASSPLAKTSQETQYF. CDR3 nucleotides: TGTGCCAGCTCACCCCTCGCAAAGACTAGCCAAGAGACCCAGTACTTC.

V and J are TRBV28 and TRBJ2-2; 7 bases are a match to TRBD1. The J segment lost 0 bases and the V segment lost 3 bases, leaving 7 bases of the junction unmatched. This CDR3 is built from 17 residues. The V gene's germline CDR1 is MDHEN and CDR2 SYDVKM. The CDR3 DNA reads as TGTGCCAGCAGTTTTCACCCCGGGACAGCGAACACCGGGGAGCTGTTTTTT. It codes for CASSFHPGTANTGELFF.

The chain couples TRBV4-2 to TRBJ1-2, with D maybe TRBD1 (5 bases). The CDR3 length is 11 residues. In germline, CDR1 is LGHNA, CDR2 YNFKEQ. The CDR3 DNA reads TGTGCGTCAGGTGGGGGACTAGGCTACACCTTC. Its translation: CASGGGLGYTF.